This TCR beta chain came from a study of T cell responses to AZD1222 COVID-19 vaccine. Profiling relied on immunoSEQ multiplex PCR, and the TCRdb table lists in-frame clones only, not all of them. This repertoire shows more than 150,000 clones, roughly 91% found once; its top ten account for roughly 25%. This receptor was taken from an adult who received the AZD1222 COVID-19 vaccine. Sample: peripheral blood, taken 28 days after the second AZD1222 dose.

Here the CDR3 DNA reads TGTGCCGGGACGACAGTGAACACTGAAGCTTTCTTT. Translation: CAGTTVNTEAFF. The J gene is TRBJ1-1, the V gene TRBV7-9; maybe TRBD1 (5 bases). Trimming pared 11 bases from V and 0 bases from J, leaving 10 bases between. Germline V gene lookup returns CDR1 SEHNR and CDR2 FQNEAQ (reference sequence). The CDR3 loop spans 12 amino acids. The whole variable domain, filled in from reference TRBV7-9 and TRBJ1-1, reads DTGVSQNPRHKITKRGQNVTFRCDPISEHNRLYWYRQTLGQGPEFLTYFQNEAQLEKSRLLSDRFSAERPKGSFSTLEIQRTEQGDSAMYLCAGTTVNTEAFFGQGTRLTVV.